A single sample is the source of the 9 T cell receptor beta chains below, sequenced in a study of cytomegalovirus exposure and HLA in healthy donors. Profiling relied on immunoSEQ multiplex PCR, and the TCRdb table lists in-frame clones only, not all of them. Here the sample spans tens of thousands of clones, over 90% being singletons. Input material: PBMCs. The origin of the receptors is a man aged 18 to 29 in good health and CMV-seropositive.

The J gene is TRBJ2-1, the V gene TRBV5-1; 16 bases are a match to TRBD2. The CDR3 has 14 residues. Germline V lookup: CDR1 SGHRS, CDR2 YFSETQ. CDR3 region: CASGPGLAGGPGFF. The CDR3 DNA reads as TGCGCAAGCGGACCGGGACTAGCGGGAGGGCCGGGGTTCTTC.

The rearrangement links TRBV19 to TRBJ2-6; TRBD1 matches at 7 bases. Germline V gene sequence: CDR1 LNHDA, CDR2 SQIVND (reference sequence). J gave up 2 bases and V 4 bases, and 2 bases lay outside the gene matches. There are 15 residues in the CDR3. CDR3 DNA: TGTGCCAGTAGTAATGGACAGGCTGGGGCCAACGTCCTGACTTTC. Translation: CASSNGQAGANVLTF.

This CDR3 reads CATGLGGRGTDTQYF. CDR3 bases: TGTGCCACCGGACTTGGTGGGCGGGGGACAGATACGCAGTATTTT. This chain joins TRBV28 and TRBJ2-3, with TRBD2 identical over 7 bases. This CDR3 comprises 15 residues. In germline, CDR1 is MDHEN, CDR2 SYDVKM. V dropped 10 bases and J dropped 3; count of bases not matched to a gene: 13.

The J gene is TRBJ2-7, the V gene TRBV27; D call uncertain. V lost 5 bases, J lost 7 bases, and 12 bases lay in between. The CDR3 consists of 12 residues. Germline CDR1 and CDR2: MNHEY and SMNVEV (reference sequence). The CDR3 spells CASSITPGEQYF. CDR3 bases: TGTGCCAGCAGTATTACCCCCGGGGAGCAGTACTTC.

CDR3 residues: CASSSPGTGDDEQYF. DNA of the CDR3: TGCGCCAGCAGCTCCCCCGGGACAGGGGATGACGAGCAGTACTTC. The chain joins TRBV5-1 to TRBJ2-7; 10 nucleotides agree with TRBD1. There are 15 residues in the CDR3. The germline V gene has CDR1 SGHRS and CDR2 YFSETQ. Losses at the gene ends were 3 bases for V and 5 bases for J; bases not matched to a gene: 8. Full variable domain (missing parts from reference TRBV5-1 and TRBJ2-7): KAGVTQTPRYLIKTRGQQVTLSCSPISGHRSVSWYQQTPGQGLQFLFEYFSETQRNKGNFPGRFSGRQFSNSRSEMNVSTLELGDSALYLCASSSPGTGDDEQYFGPGTRLTVT.

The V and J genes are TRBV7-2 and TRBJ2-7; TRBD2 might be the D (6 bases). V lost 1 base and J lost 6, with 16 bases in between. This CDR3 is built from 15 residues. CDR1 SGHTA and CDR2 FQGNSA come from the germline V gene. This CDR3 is CASSLGPGRRSEQYF. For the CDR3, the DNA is TGTGCCAGCAGCTTAGGCCCGGGGAGGCGTAGCGAGCAGTACTTC. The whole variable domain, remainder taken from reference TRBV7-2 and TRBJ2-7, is GAGVSQSPSNKVTEKGKDVELRCDPISGHTALYWYRQSLGQGLEFLIYFQGNSAPDKSGLPSDRFSAERTGGSVSTLTIQRTQQEDSAVYLCASSLGPGRRSEQYFGPGTRLTVT.

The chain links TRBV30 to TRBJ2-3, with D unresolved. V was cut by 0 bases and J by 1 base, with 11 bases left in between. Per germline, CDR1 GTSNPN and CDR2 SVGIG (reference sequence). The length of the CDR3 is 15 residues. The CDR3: CAWSVPRRGTDTQYF. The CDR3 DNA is TGTGCCTGGAGTGTACCTCGTCGGGGCACAGATACGCAGTATTTT.

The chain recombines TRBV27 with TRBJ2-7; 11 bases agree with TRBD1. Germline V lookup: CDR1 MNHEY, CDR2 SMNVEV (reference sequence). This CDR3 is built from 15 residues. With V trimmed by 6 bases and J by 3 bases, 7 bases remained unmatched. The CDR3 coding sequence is TGTGCCAGCAGCGCGCGGGGACAGGGGGACTACGAGCAGTACTTC. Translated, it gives CASSARGQGDYEQYF.

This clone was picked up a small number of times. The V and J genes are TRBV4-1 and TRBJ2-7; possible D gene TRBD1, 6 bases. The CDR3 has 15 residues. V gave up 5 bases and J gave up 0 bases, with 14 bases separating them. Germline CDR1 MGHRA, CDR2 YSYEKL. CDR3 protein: CASSATGTNSYEQYF. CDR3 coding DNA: TGCGCCAGCAGCGCCACCGGGACAAACTCCTACGAGCAGTACTTC.